This T cell receptor (beta chain) was profiled in a study of shared clonotypes between healthy human individuals. Study-level points and caveats: Larger richness was generally estimated for naive than memory subsets.

With regard to this clone: Its antigen is undetermined.

Here immunoSEQ multiplex PCR was the method, and the copy in TCRdb shows in-frame clones only, minus some. The sample yields approximately 110,000 clones, around 71% seen once. In germline, CDR1 is MNHEY, CDR2 SVGAGI. The CDR3 is made up of 13 amino acids. V was clipped by 8 bases and J by 2 bases, with 13 bases between them. The material sequenced was memory CD8+ T cells sorted from blood. Sample subset: CD45RO+ cells pooled with CCR7-negative TemRA cells. The chain employs TRBV6-5 and TRBJ2-7; the D gene is possibly TRBD1 (6 bases). This TCR derives from a young woman in good health. The CDR3 protein is CASEDRTTYEQYF. The CDR3 DNA reads as TGTGCCAGCGAGGACAGAACGACCTACGAGCAGTACTTC.